This T cell receptor (beta chain) was captured in a study of CD8 T cells in ankylosing spondylitis. Scientists made TCR beta libraries using quantitative 5'-RACE with molecular barcodes. TCRdb ran MiXCR on the 5' RACE reads and lists one entry per CDR3 protein. The sample contains roughly 370,000 distinct CDR3 sequences, 20% to 25% of which appear only once. This clonotype has just a few counts. Its target is unknown. Findings of the study overall: Ankylosing spondylitis blood seemed to carry a telltale TCR beta motif made of eight or nine highly homologous variants. Several of the motif variants were reported before in synovial fluid and blood from reactive arthritis. Reported data indicate significant enrichment of disease-linked clones within matched ankylosing spondylitis synovial fluid. With a CD8+ phenotype, disease-linked clones were relatively rare in peripheral blood.

There are 14 residues in the CDR3. Deletions cut 1 base from V and 4 bases from J, with 7 bases between. The germline CDR1 and CDR2 sequences are LGHDT and YNNKEL (reference sequence). Material for sequencing was blood, either unsorted or a sorted T cell fraction (not recorded which). This chain joins TRBV3-1 and TRBJ2-2; D possibly corresponds to TRBD1 (5 bases). The origin of this receptor is a male donor with ankylosing spondylitis. CDR3 residues: CASSQGRATGELFF. The CDR3 DNA is TGTGCCAGCAGCCAAGGCAGGGCCACCGGGGAGCTGTTTTTT. Supplemented by reference TRBV3-1 and TRBJ2-2, the full variable domain reads DTAVSQTPKYLVTQMGNDKSIKCEQNLGHDTMYWYKQDSKKFLKIMFSYNNKELIINETVPNRFSPKSPDKAHLNLHINSLELGDSAVYFCASSQGRATGELFFGEGSRLTVL.